This T cell receptor beta chain was obtained from a study of stem cell transplantation in POMP-related autoinflammatory disease. Study summary: Impaired MHC class I-dependent CD8+ differentiation was hypothesized from defective thymoproteasomes. Before transplant, CD4+ T cells skewed naive and CD8+ proportions were low.

Some clones are missing from TCRdb's copy, which holds only in-frame ones; the method was immunoSEQ multiplex PCR. The table shows some 29,000 clones, with just over 85% occurring only once. Study observations and caveats: Patients with PRAID showed a restricted number of unique TRB V-J gene pairings. Across all analyzed T-cell subsets, patients with PRAID tended toward reduced diversity and increased clonality.

Per germline, CDR1 SGHTA and CDR2 FQGTGA. The CDR3 totals 15 residues. With 1 base removed from V and 1 base from J, the gap between germline ends came to 9 bases. Concerning this clone: Its specificity is not known.

This TCR was recovered from a human donor with POMP-related autoinflammation and immune dysregulation (PRAID). The material sequenced was CD4+ T cells from PBMCs, taken before stem cell transplantation. The J gene is TRBJ2-3, the V gene TRBV7-3, with a possible D match to TRBD2 (5 bases). The CDR3: CASSLNAGGTDTQYF. The CDR3 nucleotides are TGTGCCAGCAGCTTAAATGCGGGCGGCACAGATACGCAGTATTTT.